The 30 T cell receptor beta chains below come from one sample, sequenced in a study of radiation and T cells in renal cell carcinoma. Time point: baseline pretreatment blood. The treatment was: 15 Gy SBRT to primary tumor, nephrectomy 4 weeks later. Some clones are missing from TCRdb's copy, which holds only in-frame ones; the method was immunoSEQ multiplex PCR. The sample holds about 49,000 clones; about 80% are singletons and the top ten take 30% to 35%. Sequences were derived from blood, sampled from a patient whose treatment included radiotherapy and nephrectomy. The origin of the receptors is a woman between 70 and 85 years old with renal cell carcinoma.

CDR3 loop: CASSPGVVYQADTQYF. The CDR3 nucleotides read TGCGCCAGCAGCCCGGGCGTAGTCTATCAAGCAGATACGCAGTATTTT. The gene calls are TRBV5-1 and TRBJ2-3; D is uncertain. Germline-derived CDR1 and CDR2 are SGHRS and YFSETQ. The length of the CDR3 is 16 residues. V was clipped by 4 bases and J by 4 bases, with 19 bases between them. The full variable domain, with the rest looked up from reference TRBV5-1 and TRBJ2-3, is KAGVTQTPRYLIKTRGQQVTLSCSPISGHRSVSWYQQTPGQGLQFLFEYFSETQRNKGNFPGRFSGRQFSNSRSEMNVSTLELGDSALYLCASSPGVVYQADTQYFGPGTRLTVL.

As DNA, the CDR3 is TGCGCCAGCAGCCAAGTAGGCACTGAAGCTTTCTTT. It is translated as CASSQVGTEAFF. The chain couples TRBV4-1 to TRBJ1-1; D unresolved. Germline V lookup: CDR1 MGHRA, CDR2 YSYEKL. This CDR3 spans 12 amino acids. The ends were cut back, 1 base at V and 4 bases at J, with 4 bases in the middle.

CDR3 coding DNA: TGTGCCTGGACAAGAGGGTACCGGGAGACCCAGTACTTC. It translates to CAWTRGYRETQYF. The chain carries TRBV30 and TRBJ2-5; D is perhaps TRBD2 (5 bases). The germline CDR1 and CDR2 sequences are GTSNPN and SVGIG (reference sequence). This CDR3 contains 13 residues. The V end lost 4 bases, the J end lost 5 bases, and 14 bases lay between the germline ends.

The chain couples TRBV29-1 to TRBJ1-2, with D uncertain. Germline V gene data show CDR1 as SQVTM and CDR2 as ANQGSEA. V was cut by 1 base and J by 6 bases, with 6 bases left in between. The CDR3 consists of 11 residues. The CDR3 region is CSVEVQDGYTF. The CDR3 DNA sequence: TGCAGCGTTGAAGTTCAGGATGGCTACACCTTC.

This chain links TRBV19 with TRBJ1-2; D gene unclear. Germline V gene data show CDR1 as LNHDA and CDR2 as SQIVND (reference sequence). The CDR3 is 12 residues long. V gave up 6 bases and J gave up 5 bases, with 10 bases separating them. The CDR3 DNA is TGTGCCAGTAGCGGACTCATGTATGGCTACACCTTC. Its protein is CASSGLMYGYTF.

The genes are TRBV5-1 and TRBJ1-1; D call uncertain. Germline V gene sequence: CDR1 SGHRS, CDR2 YFSETQ. Trimming removed 4 bases at V and 3 bases at J, with 25 bases between. The CDR3 totals 18 residues. CDR3 loop: CASSTSPPGSSGDTEAFF. The CDR3 DNA follows: TGCGCCAGCAGCACCTCTCCACCGGGGTCGTCTGGGGACACTGAAGCTTTCTTT.

This clone has only one observation. The chain uses TRBV6-5 and TRBJ1-6; D may be TRBD1 (5 bases). CDR1 and CDR2 (germline): MNHEY, SVGAGI. The CDR3 runs to 15 residues. V lost 3 bases and J 8 bases, leaving 14 bases between the germline ends. The DNA of the CDR3 is TGTGCCAGCAGTTATGGGGTGGGGACCGATTCACCCCTCCACTTT. Its protein is CASSYGVGTDSPLHF.

This rearrangement joins TRBV7-9 to TRBJ2-5; possible D gene TRBD2, 5 bases. The germline gives CDR1 SEHNR, CDR2 FQNEAQ (reference sequence). The V and J ends lost 5 bases and 1 base respectively, with 14 bases between them. The CDR3 loop spans 15 amino acids. The CDR3 reads CASSPAGNPQETQYF. The CDR3 nucleotides are TGTGCCAGCAGCCCAGCCGGGAACCCCCAAGAGACCCAGTACTTC. Variable domain in full (rest from reference TRBV7-9 and TRBJ2-5): DTGVSQNPRHKITKRGQNVTFRCDPISEHNRLYWYRQTLGQGPEFLTYFQNEAQLEKSRLLSDRFSAERPKGSFSTLEIQRTEQGDSAMYLCASSPAGNPQETQYFGPGTRLLVL.

This chain joins TRBV7-2 and TRBJ2-7; 7 nucleotides match TRBD1. There are 13 residues in the CDR3. V shed 2 bases, J shed 2 bases, and the junction held 0 bases outside the gene matches. Germline lookup yields CDR1 SGHTA and CDR2 FQGNSA. The CDR3 sequence: CASSLQGAYEQYF. As DNA, the CDR3 is TGTGCCAGCAGCTTACAGGGGGCCTACGAGCAGTACTTC. The variable domain in full, completed from reference TRBV7-2 and TRBJ2-7, reads GAGVSQSPSNKVTEKGKDVELRCDPISGHTALYWYRQSLGQGLEFLIYFQGNSAPDKSGLPSDRFSAERTGGSVSTLTIQRTQQEDSAVYLCASSLQGAYEQYFGPGTRLTVT.

This chain connects TRBV19 to TRBJ1-5; no clear D. This CDR3 contains 15 residues. CDR1 is LNHDA and CDR2 is SQIVND in the germline V gene (reference sequence). Trimming took 5 bases from V and 11 from J, leaving 22 bases between them. Written as DNA, the CDR3 is TGTGCCAGTAGTCGTGTGTGGGCCCCCAGAGAGGCCCAGCATTTT. Its protein product is CASSRVWAPREAQHF. Together with reference TRBV19 and TRBJ1-5, the CDR3 gives the full variable domain: DGGITQSPKYLFRKEGQNVTLSCEQNLNHDAMYWYRQDPGQGLRLIYYSQIVNDFQKGDIAEGYSVSREKKESFPLTVTSAQKNPTAFYLCASSRVWAPREAQHFGDGTRLSIL.

CDR3 DNA sequence: TGTGCCAGCATTCCCCCAGGCCAAGAGACCCAGTACTTC. Its translation is CASIPPGQETQYF. The V gene is TRBV6-4, the J gene TRBJ2-5; D gene unclear. The germline CDR1 and CDR2 sequences are MRHNA and SNTAGT. The V and J ends lost 7 bases and 1 base respectively, with 10 bases between them. The CDR3 has 13 residues.

V and J are TRBV30 and TRBJ2-1; maybe TRBD1 (5 bases). Trimming left V 0 bases short and J 8 bases short, with 14 bases between. CDR1 GTSNPN and CDR2 SVGIG come from the germline V gene (reference sequence). This CDR3 contains 14 residues. The CDR3 protein is CAWSVNSGPDEQFF. The CDR3 nucleotides are TGTGCCTGGAGTGTCAACTCAGGGCCGGATGAGCAGTTCTTC.

The J gene is TRBJ1-2, the V gene TRBV27, with 9 bases identical to TRBD1. J gave up 3 bases and V 5 bases, and 4 bases lay outside the gene matches. This CDR3 comprises 14 residues. Germline CDR1 reads MNHEY; CDR2 reads SMNVEV (reference sequence). CDR3 protein: CASSHRGPDYGYTF. The DNA for the CDR3 is TGTGCCAGCAGTCACAGGGGGCCGGACTATGGCTACACCTTC.

This clone has more than one count but fewer than ten. J is TRBJ1-1 and V is TRBV2; D may be TRBD1 (6 bases). The CDR3 runs 15 residues. CDR1 and CDR2 from the germline V gene are SNHLY and FYNNEI. V was cut by 3 bases and J by 1 base, with 12 bases left in between. The CDR3, as DNA: TGTGCCAGCAGTGACCCACAGGGATGGAACACTGAAGCTTTCTTT. Encoded protein: CASSDPQGWNTEAFF.

This chain joins TRBV5-6 and TRBJ1-2, with D uncertain. V gave up 0 bases and J gave up 4 bases, with 10 bases separating them. CDR3 length: 14 amino acids. Germline CDR1 and CDR2: SGHDT and YYEEEE. CDR3 residues: CASSLGRMGYGYTF. CDR3 bases: TGTGCCAGCAGCTTGGGCAGGATGGGCTATGGCTACACCTTC.

The chain combines TRBV18 with TRBJ2-7; D possibly corresponds to TRBD1 (5 bases). This CDR3 comprises 14 residues. The germline V gene encodes CDR1 KGHSH and CDR2 LQKENI. V dropped 3 bases and J dropped 2 bases, with 11 bases sitting between them. Here the CDR3 reads CASSPETEAYEQYF. The DNA for the CDR3 is TGTGCCAGCTCACCGGAGACAGAAGCCTACGAGCAGTACTTC.

The V and J genes are TRBV21-1 and TRBJ1-3. TRBV21-1 is given as a pseudogene. The CDR3 extends over 13 amino acids. In nucleotides, the CDR3 is TGTGCCAGCAGCAAACTTGTGGGAAGCACCATATATTTT. Translated: CASSKLVGSTIYF.

This sequence joins TRBV6-5 and TRBJ1-1; a possible D gene is TRBD1 (5 bases). Per the germline V gene, CDR1 is MNHEY and CDR2 is SVGAGI. V lost 5 bases and J 5 bases, leaving 18 bases between the germline ends. The CDR3 is made up of 15 amino acids. CDR3 amino acids: CASSDWGGIGTEAFF. Here the CDR3 DNA reads TGTGCCAGCAGTGACTGGGGCGGGATTGGGACTGAAGCTTTCTTT.

The V and J genes are TRBV6-5 and TRBJ1-4, with a possible D match to TRBD1 (5 bases). Germline-derived CDR1 and CDR2 are MNHEY and SVGAGI. The CDR3 runs to 15 residues. V dropped 8 bases and J dropped 7 bases, with 20 bases sitting between them. The CDR3 coding sequence is TGTGCCAGCGGTCTATTGAGGGGCGTGGGTGAAAAACTGTTTTTT. Translated, it gives CASGLLRGVGEKLFF.

This sequence joins TRBV5-3 and TRBJ2-1; 8 bases fit TRBD1. TRBV5-3 is classed as an ORF, of uncertain function. J lost 5 bases, V lost 4 bases, and 8 bases had no gene match. The CDR3 covers 15 residues. The CDR3 coding sequence is TGTGCCAGAAGCGCATCAGGGGGCGCCCACAATGAGCAGTTCTTC. Translated, it gives CARSASGGAHNEQFF.

A few counts support this clone. The chain has TRBV2 and TRBJ2-7, with 7 positions matching TRBD1. The CDR3 has 14 amino acids. V trimming: 5 bases; J trimming: 5 bases; junction bases outside the gene matches: 9. Germline V gives CDR1 SNHLY, CDR2 FYNNEI. The CDR3 region is CASSNQQGFHEQYF. CDR3 DNA: TGTGCCAGCAGTAACCAACAGGGGTTCCACGAGCAGTACTTC.

The chain employs TRBV5-6 and TRBJ1-6; D is unclear. Germline CDR1 is SGHDT and CDR2 is YYEEEE. With 3 bases removed from V and 7 bases from J, the gap between germline ends came to 17 bases. The CDR3 is made up of 16 amino acids. The CDR3 DNA reads TGTGCCAGCAGCTCGGGCGGCTGGGGATCGAATTCACCCCTCCACTTT. It is translated as CASSSGGWGSNSPLHF.

The rearrangement links TRBV5-5 to TRBJ2-1; 9 bases agree with TRBD1. CDR3 length: 16 amino acids. CDR1 SGHKS and CDR2 YYEKEE come from the germline V gene (reference sequence). Trimming cost V 3 bases and J 6 bases; bases outside gene matches: 10. CDR3 in amino acids: CASSSPQTGGINEQFF. Here the CDR3 DNA reads TGTGCCAGCAGCTCCCCACAGACAGGGGGGATCAATGAGCAGTTCTTC.

The genes are TRBV9 and TRBJ2-5; no clear D gene. The ends were cut back, 0 bases at V and 8 bases at J, with 14 bases in the middle. CDR1 is SGDLS and CDR2 is YYNGEE in the germline V gene. This CDR3 has 14 residues. CDR3 DNA: TGTGCCAGCAGCGTAGATCCCCCCCCAAGCACCCAGTACTTC. Translated: CASSVDPPPSTQYF.

The genes are TRBV4-1 and TRBJ1-1, with no clear D. The CDR3 spans 15 residues. CDR1 and CDR2 (germline): MGHRA, YSYEKL. V was clipped by 3 bases and J by 0 bases, with 11 bases between them. The CDR3 protein is CASSHFREVNTEAFF. The CDR3, as DNA: TGCGCCAGCAGCCACTTTAGAGAAGTGAACACTGAAGCTTTCTTT.

V usage is TRBV2 and J usage is TRBJ2-5; D gene ambiguous. The CDR3 sequence is 12 residues long. Per the germline V gene, CDR1 is SNHLY and CDR2 is FYNNEI. Between the trimmed V and J ends, which lost 1 base and 10 bases, there was a span of 10 bases. The CDR3 bases are TGTGCCAGCAGTGAAGGCAGTAAGGTCCAGTACTTC. Translating gives CASSEGSKVQYF.

This clone was found once. The chain is built from TRBV29-1 and TRBJ1-2, with 7 bases aligning to TRBD1. The CDR3 loop spans 11 amino acids. In germline, CDR1 is SQVTM, CDR2 ANQGSEA. V lost 7 bases and J lost 8; bases outside the gene matches: 7. The CDR3 region has the DNA TGCAGCGCACTTGACAGGGAAGGCTACACCTTC. Translating gives CSALDREGYTF.

This clone was counted a single time. This chain links TRBV5-5 with TRBJ1-1; no clear D gene. The CDR3 contains 14 residues. Looked up from germline, CDR1 is SGHKS and CDR2 is YYEKEE (reference sequence). The germline V and J ends were trimmed by 2 bases and 1 base, with 9 bases remaining between them. The CDR3 DNA reads as TGTGCCAGCAGCTTAGGGTTAAGGAACACTGAAGCTTTCTTT. This sequence encodes CASSLGLRNTEAFF.

The chain is built from TRBV5-4 and TRBJ2-6, with D perhaps matching TRBD1 (5 bases). With 0 bases removed from V and 5 bases from J, the gap between germline ends came to 15 bases. The CDR3 consists of 17 residues. Germline loops: CDR1 SGHNT, CDR2 YYREEE (reference sequence). This CDR3 is CASSLEPGRIRANVLTF. DNA of the CDR3: TGTGCCAGCAGCTTGGAACCAGGGCGTATCAGGGCCAACGTCCTGACTTTC.

This chain links TRBV15 with TRBJ2-7; 14 bases match TRBD2. The CDR3 consists of 16 residues. CDR1 is LNHNV, CDR2 YYDKDF, per germline (reference sequence). V gave up 5 bases and J gave up 6 bases; unmatched junction bases: 9. DNA for the CDR3: TGTGCCACCAGCCGCTCTTCGGGACTAGCGGGAGTCGAGCAGTACTTC. It encodes CATSRSSGLAGVEQYF.